This TCR beta chain comes out of a study of shared clonotypes between healthy human individuals. Libraries were prepared by immunoSEQ multiplex PCR; TCRdb keeps only in-frame clonotypes and omits some of them. This table has some 2,100,000 clones, under 97% appearing once. The CDR3 loop spans 15 amino acids. Between the trimmed V and J ends, which lost 4 bases and 4 bases, there was a span of 16 bases. Germline V CDR1 and CDR2: LNHDA, SQIVND (reference sequence). Sequencing was carried out using naive CD4+ T cells sorted from blood. Stated subset: CD45RA+ positively selected. This chain joins TRBV19 and TRBJ1-2; D might be TRBD1 (5 bases). This receptor was taken from a man aged 18 to 30 in good health. CDR3 sequence reads: CASSNRAGWPYGYTF. CDR3 sequence (DNA): TGTGCCAGTAGTAACCGGGCAGGGTGGCCCTATGGCTACACCTTC.